What follows are 8 T cell receptor beta chains derived from one specimen sequenced in a study of CD8 T cells in Susac syndrome. RNA totalling roughly 0.45 to 1 ug underwent reverse transcription with random hexamers. Each CDR3 protein is one row after TCRdb ran MiXCR on the immunoSEQ multiplex PCR reads. Of about 300,000 distinct CDR3 sequences listed, about 82% were seen once; the top ten hold 0.2% to 0.25%. The sample was CD8+ T cells from PBMCs. The receptors here all came from a human donor with multiple sclerosis.

V gene TRBV14 combines with J gene TRBJ2-7; D unclear. Between the trimmed V and J ends, which lost 1 base and 2 bases, there was a span of 6 bases. This CDR3 is built from 13 residues. Germline V gene sequence: CDR1 SGHDN, CDR2 FVKESK. The CDR3 nucleotides are TGTGCCAGCAGCCAAGGTATAGCCTACGAGCAGTACTTC. Translated, it gives CASSQGIAYEQYF.

The rearrangement joins TRBV25-1 to TRBJ2-1, with D unresolved. The CDR3 runs to 11 residues. Between the trimmed V and J ends, which lost 8 bases and 8 bases, there was a span of 10 bases. Germline-derived CDR1 and CDR2 are MGHDK and SYGVNS. The DNA of the CDR3 is TGTGCCAGCCGCGCACGGTATGAGCAGTTCTTC. This gives the protein CASRARYEQFF.

The chain is built from TRBV29-1 and TRBJ2-7; D ambiguous. Germline loops: CDR1 SQVTM, CDR2 ANQGSEA. The CDR3 consists of 13 residues. V was shortened by 7 bases and J by 0 bases, with 13 bases between the two germline ends. The CDR3 DNA is TGCAGCGCCAGGCGCCCCAGCTCCTACGAGCAGTACTTC. Protein product: CSARRPSSYEQYF.

V usage is TRBV7-9 and J usage is TRBJ2-3; 15 positions match TRBD2. This CDR3 has 19 residues. J lost 3 bases, V lost 8 bases, and 15 bases had no gene match. The germline CDR1 and CDR2 sequences are SEHNR and FQNEAQ (reference sequence). This CDR3 reads CASDLGQGLAGGPTDTQYF. DNA of the CDR3: TGTGCCAGCGACCTCGGGCAGGGACTAGCGGGAGGACCAACAGATACGCAGTATTTT.

V usage is TRBV7-6 and J usage is TRBJ2-1; D is perhaps TRBD1 (5 bases). Germline-derived CDR1 and CDR2 are SGHVS and FNYEAQ. The V end was cut by 2 bases, the J end by 8 bases, with 10 bases between. This CDR3 is 13 amino acids long. Here the CDR3 reads CASSLPQGHEQFF. For the CDR3, the DNA is TGTGCCAGCAGCTTACCGCAGGGTCATGAGCAGTTCTTC.

The chain uses TRBV30 and TRBJ2-7, with D tentatively TRBD2 (7 bases). The V gene lost 3 bases and the J gene lost 0 bases, with 12 bases spanning the gap. Germline V lookup: CDR1 GTSNPN, CDR2 SVGIG (reference sequence). The CDR3 contains 14 residues. In nucleotides, the CDR3 is TGTGCCTGGAGGGGGGGGGCCGGCTCCTACGAGCAGTACTTC. Amino acid sequence: CAWRGGAGSYEQYF. Complete variable domain (other parts from reference TRBV30 and TRBJ2-7): SQTIHQWPATLVQPVGSPLSLECTVEGTSNPNLYWYRQAAGRGLQLLFYSVGIGQISSEVPQNLSASRPQDRQFILSSKKLLLSDSGFYLCAWRGGAGSYEQYFGPGTRLTVT.

The V call is TRBV19, the J call TRBJ2-1, with TRBD1 matching 7 bases. The germline CDR1 and CDR2 sequences are LNHDA and SQIVND (reference sequence). The CDR3 totals 14 residues. Trimming at V came to 4 bases and at J to 3 bases, leaving 3 bases not matched to a gene. The CDR3 DNA is TGTGCCAGTAGTACGGACAGGCACTACAATGAGCAGTTCTTC. Translation gives CASSTDRHYNEQFF.

CDR3 amino acids: CSAPGLAGPYNEQFF. The DNA for the CDR3 is TGCAGTGCGCCGGGACTAGCGGGACCATACAATGAGCAGTTCTTC. V and J are TRBV20-1 and TRBJ2-1; 13 bases match TRBD2. From germline, CDR1 is DFQATT and CDR2 SNEGSKA (reference sequence). V trimming: 6 bases; J trimming: 4 bases; junction bases outside the gene matches: 6. The CDR3 consists of 15 residues.